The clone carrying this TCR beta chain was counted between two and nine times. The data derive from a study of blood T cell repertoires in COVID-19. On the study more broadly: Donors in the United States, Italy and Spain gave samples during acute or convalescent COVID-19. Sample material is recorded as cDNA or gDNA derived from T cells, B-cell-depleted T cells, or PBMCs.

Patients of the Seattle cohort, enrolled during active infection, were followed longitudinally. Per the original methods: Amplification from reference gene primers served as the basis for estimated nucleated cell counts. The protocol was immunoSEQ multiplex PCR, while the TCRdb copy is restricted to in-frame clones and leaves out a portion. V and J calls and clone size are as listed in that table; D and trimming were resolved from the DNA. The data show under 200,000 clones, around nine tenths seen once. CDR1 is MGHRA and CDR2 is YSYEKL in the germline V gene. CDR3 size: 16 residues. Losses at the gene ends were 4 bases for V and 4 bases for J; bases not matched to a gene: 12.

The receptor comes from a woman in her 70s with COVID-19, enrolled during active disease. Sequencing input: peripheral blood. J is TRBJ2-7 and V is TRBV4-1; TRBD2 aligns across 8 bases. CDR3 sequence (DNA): TGCGCCAGCAGCCCTTCCGGGACTAGAGGTTTGTACGAGCAGTACTTC. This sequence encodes CASSPSGTRGLYEQYF.